Following are 30 T cell receptor beta chains from one sample sequenced in a study of tumor-infiltrating lymphocytes in localized non-small cell lung cancer. Measured with immunoSEQ multiplex PCR; TCRdb has only the in-frame clones, and not every one. The sample lists about 16,000 clones; approximately 71% were seen once. Sample: lung tumor tissue. These receptor sequences come from a human donor with non-small cell lung cancer.

This chain links TRBV6-1 with TRBJ1-1, with D unresolved. Germline CDR1 reads MNHNS; CDR2 reads SASEGT. Between the trimmed V and J ends, which lost 6 bases and 2 bases, there was a span of 7 bases. The CDR3 has 12 amino acids. This CDR3 is CASRWVNTEAFF. In nucleotides, the CDR3 is TGTGCCAGCAGGTGGGTTAACACTGAAGCTTTCTTT.

The V call is TRBV25-1, the J call TRBJ2-3; D ambiguous. The CDR3 consists of 12 residues. With 5 bases removed from V and 3 bases from J, the gap between germline ends came to 6 bases. Germline loops: CDR1 MGHDK, CDR2 SYGVNS. The CDR3 DNA is TGTGCCAGCAGTTTCGGTACAGATACGCAGTATTTT. Its protein is CASSFGTDTQYF.

This clone was recorded a few times. This chain uses TRBV30 with TRBJ1-2; 8 nucleotides agree with TRBD1. The CDR3 spans 13 residues. CDR1 is GTSNPN and CDR2 is SVGIG in the germline V gene (reference sequence). The J segment lost 4 bases and the V segment lost 2 bases, leaving 3 bases of the junction unmatched. This chain's CDR3 is CAWSTGTGYGYTF. CDR3 nucleotides: TGTGCCTGGAGTACGGGGACAGGCTATGGCTACACCTTC.

In this sample, this clone turned up once. The V call is TRBV15, the J call TRBJ2-1; no firm D call. This CDR3 is 17 amino acids long. Per the germline V gene, CDR1 is LNHNV and CDR2 is YYDKDF (reference sequence). Trimming pared 0 bases from V and 0 bases from J, leaving 12 bases between. This CDR3 reads CATSRDSQAFSYNEQFF. CDR3 bases: TGTGCCACCAGCAGAGATAGTCAGGCGTTCTCCTACAATGAGCAGTTCTTC.

The V and J genes are TRBV27 and TRBJ1-6; D is ambiguous. Trimming stripped 2 bases from V and 10 bases from J, with 18 bases between. This CDR3 is built from 16 residues. Germline loops: CDR1 MNHEY, CDR2 SMNVEV (reference sequence). The DNA for the CDR3 is TGTGCCAGCAGTTTAGTGGGCTCGGCCCCGTGGTCACCCCTCCACTTT. It encodes CASSLVGSAPWSPLHF.

This clone appeared a few times. The chain carries TRBV11-2 and TRBJ1-1; D is unclear. Germline V gene lookup returns CDR1 SGHAT and CDR2 FQNNGV. This CDR3 comprises 13 residues. V shed 0 bases and J shed 4 bases, with 6 bases lying between them. For the CDR3, the DNA is TGTGCCAGCAGCTTAGACAGAGTCACTGAAGCTTTCTTT. This translates into CASSLDRVTEAFF.

The chain couples TRBV5-1 to TRBJ2-1; D gene uncertain. The CDR3 loop spans 12 amino acids. V was trimmed by 0 bases and J by 10 bases, leaving 8 bases between them. Germline-derived CDR1 and CDR2 are SGHRS and YFSETQ. The CDR3 DNA follows: TGCGCCAGCAGCTTGGAGGCCCGGGAGCAGTTCTTC. Translating gives CASSLEAREQFF.

The genes are TRBV7-9 and TRBJ1-2, with 9 positions matching TRBD1. CDR3 length: 14 amino acids. Looked up from germline, CDR1 is SEHNR and CDR2 is FQNEAQ (reference sequence). Trimming took 1 base from V and 6 from J; bases not matched to a gene: 3. The CDR3 region has the DNA TGTGCCAGCAGCTTAGGGGACAGGGTGCATGGCTACACCTTC. Protein: CASSLGDRVHGYTF.

This rearrangement joins TRBV7-9 to TRBJ2-7; no clear D gene. The V and J ends lost 6 bases and 2 bases respectively, with 14 bases between them. The CDR3 contains 14 residues. From germline, CDR1 is SEHNR and CDR2 FQNEAQ (reference sequence). Written as DNA, the CDR3 is TGTGCCAGCAGTCCCGGCTACAGAGCCTACGAGCAGTACTTC. It translates to CASSPGYRAYEQYF.

A word on this clone: This same CDR3 is encoded by further DNA sequences in the sample. The V and J genes are TRBV30 and TRBJ2-7; 13 nucleotides agree with TRBD2. The germline V gene encodes CDR1 GTSNPN and CDR2 SVGIG (reference sequence). J lost 6 bases, V lost 6 bases, and 5 bases had no gene match. The CDR3 extends over 13 amino acids. Here the CDR3 DNA reads TGTGCCTGCCGACTAGCGGGAGGTGGCGAGCAGTACTTC. Translation gives CACRLAGGGEQYF. Filled out from reference TRBV30 and TRBJ2-7, the complete variable domain reads SQTIHQWPATLVQPVGSPLSLECTVEGTSNPNLYWYRQAAGRGLQLLFYSVGIGQISSEVPQNLSASRPQDRQFILSSKKLLLSDSGFYLCACRLAGGGEQYFGPGTRLTVT.

V is TRBV27 and J is TRBJ2-7, with 7 bases aligning to TRBD2. The CDR3 runs to 14 residues. Germline loops: CDR1 MNHEY, CDR2 SMNVEV (reference sequence). The J segment lost 7 bases and the V segment lost 6 bases, leaving 12 bases of the junction unmatched. CDR3 sequence: CASRSSGDGREQYF. The CDR3 DNA sequence: TGTGCCAGCAGATCTAGCGGAGATGGTAGGGAGCAGTACTTC.

V usage is TRBV19 and J usage is TRBJ2-1; TRBD2 matches at 8 bases. After removal of 6 bases from V and 5 bases from J, the junction contained 6 bases not matched to a gene. CDR1 is LNHDA and CDR2 is SQIVND in the germline V gene (reference sequence). CDR3 length: 14 residues. The CDR3 DNA sequence: TGTGCCAGTAGATCCCCGGGGGGGAACAATGAGCAGTTCTTC. As protein: CASRSPGGNNEQFF.

A few counts support this clone. The CDR3 spells CATSRDRSSNTEAFF. DNA of the CDR3: TGTGCCACCAGCAGAGACCGCAGCTCAAACACTGAAGCTTTCTTT. This chain connects TRBV15 to TRBJ1-1, with D uncertain. The ends were cut back, 0 bases at V and 2 bases at J, with 10 bases in the middle. Germline CDR1 LNHNV, CDR2 YYDKDF (reference sequence). The CDR3 extends over 15 amino acids.

The chain has TRBV29-1 and TRBJ2-1, with D perhaps assigned TRBD1 or TRBD2 (5 bases each). Germline CDR1 reads SQVTM; CDR2 reads ANQGSEA. The CDR3 runs to 13 residues. V was pared by 5 bases and J by 0 bases, with 8 bases between. The CDR3 DNA sequence: TGCAGCGTTTCAGGGAGCTCCTACAATGAGCAGTTCTTC. Translation gives CSVSGSSYNEQFF.

CDR3 residues: CASTRSGAQGASNQPQHF. The CDR3 coding sequence is TGTGCCAGCACCCGTTCGGGGGCGCAAGGGGCCAGCAATCAGCCCCAGCATTTT. The J gene is TRBJ1-5, the V gene TRBV28; maybe TRBD1 (6 bases). The CDR3 covers 18 residues. The V and J ends lost 7 bases and 1 base respectively, with 23 bases between them. CDR1 is MDHEN and CDR2 is SYDVKM in the germline V gene.

This chain uses TRBV7-9 with TRBJ2-3; TRBD2 aligns across 11 bases. With V trimmed by 4 bases and J by 1 base, 1 base remained unmatched. Germline V gene sequence: CDR1 SEHNR, CDR2 FQNEAQ (reference sequence). The CDR3 contains 15 residues. CDR3 region: CASSSGLAGTDTQYF. As DNA, the CDR3 is TGTGCCAGCAGCTCGGGACTAGCGGGCACAGATACGCAGTATTTT.

The rearrangement uses TRBV19 and TRBJ2-7; 7 bases line up with TRBD2. Trimming cost V 5 bases and J 5 bases; bases outside gene matches: 15. Germline V gene sequence: CDR1 LNHDA, CDR2 SQIVND (reference sequence). The CDR3 runs to 16 residues. DNA of the CDR3: TGTGCCAGTAGTGACAAACGCGGGGGTTCGTCTAACGAGCAGTACTTC. This codes for CASSDKRGGSSNEQYF.

This clone was seen more than once but under ten times. V and J are TRBV10-3 and TRBJ2-2, with D tentatively TRBD2 (5 bases). The germline gives CDR1 ENHRY, CDR2 SYGVKD. The V end lost 8 bases, the J end lost 0 bases, and 10 bases lay between the germline ends. This CDR3 spans 14 amino acids. The CDR3 DNA follows: TGTGCCATCCGGGTGGAGGCGAACACCGGGGAGCTGTTTTTT. Its translation: CAIRVEANTGELFF.

This chain connects TRBV6-6 to TRBJ1-2; TRBD1 matches at 10 bases. The CDR3 runs 13 residues. The ends lost 8 bases at V and 5 bases at J; junction bases unmatched: 5. The germline V gene has CDR1 MNHNY and CDR2 SVGAGI (reference sequence). The CDR3 here is CASLGTGVYGYTF. The CDR3 coding sequence is TGTGCCAGCCTTGGGACAGGGGTTTATGGCTACACCTTC.

This chain connects TRBV5-1 to TRBJ1-3, with unresolved D. The germline V gene encodes CDR1 SGHRS and CDR2 YFSETQ. V dropped 0 bases and J dropped 0 bases, with 7 bases sitting between them. This CDR3 contains 15 residues. DNA of the CDR3: TGCGCCAGCAGCTTGGCATTCGGCTCTGGAAACACCATATATTTT. This gives the protein CASSLAFGSGNTIYF.

The chain couples TRBV6-5 to TRBJ1-6; no firm D call. V dropped 6 bases and J dropped 9 bases, with 15 bases sitting between them. This CDR3 region has 14 residues. Germline values: CDR1 MNHEY, CDR2 SVGAGI. The CDR3 region is CASSAALYGSPLHF. CDR3 DNA: TGTGCCAGCAGCGCCGCGCTATACGGTTCACCCCTCCACTTT.

Within the sample, this clone is medium-sized (0.01 to 0.1%). The V gene is TRBV6-4, the J gene TRBJ1-1, with D tentatively TRBD1 (6 bases). Germline-derived CDR1 and CDR2 are MRHNA and SNTAGT. V gave up 2 bases and J gave up 3 bases, with 13 bases separating them. The CDR3 has 15 residues. The DNA of the CDR3 is TGTGCCAGCAGTGACAGGGGGGATTATGACACTGAAGCTTTCTTT. Its protein is CASSDRGDYDTEAFF.

The chain couples TRBV27 to TRBJ1-5, with D uncertain. This CDR3 comprises 13 residues. Trimming pared 0 bases from V and 6 bases from J, leaving 6 bases between. Germline-derived CDR1 and CDR2 are MNHEY and SMNVEV (reference sequence). This CDR3 reads CASSLSRIQPQHF. The CDR3 DNA is TGTGCCAGCAGTTTATCTAGGATTCAGCCCCAGCATTTT.

In its sample, this clone ranks as medium-sized. The V and J genes are TRBV28 and TRBJ2-3; possibly TRBD1 for D (5 bases). The CDR3 length is 13 residues. Germline V gene data show CDR1 as MDHEN and CDR2 as SYDVKM. V lost 3 bases to trimming and J lost 5 bases, with 9 bases between them. The CDR3 is CASSFKGQDTQYF. CDR3 DNA: TGTGCCAGCAGTTTCAAGGGGCAAGATACGCAGTATTTT.

This clone appeared a single time. The chain joins TRBV7-2 to TRBJ2-1; possibly TRBD1 or TRBD2 for D (5 bases each). Germline V gene lookup returns CDR1 SGHTA and CDR2 FQGNSA. Trimming shortened V by 4 bases and J by 8 bases, and 18 bases separated the two germline ends. CDR3 length: 15 amino acids. Written as DNA, the CDR3 is TGTGCCAGCAGCTACCGGGACCCAATCCGGGATGAGCAGTTCTTC. Translated: CASSYRDPIRDEQFF. Looking up the rest from reference TRBV7-2 and TRBJ2-1 gives the full variable domain: GAGVSQSPSNKVTEKGKDVELRCDPISGHTALYWYRQSLGQGLEFLIYFQGNSAPDKSGLPSDRFSAERTGGSVSTLTIQRTQQEDSAVYLCASSYRDPIRDEQFFGPGTRLTVL.

This clone appeared once. The chain links TRBV4-1 to TRBJ1-3, with D hard to call. In germline, CDR1 is MGHRA, CDR2 YSYEKL. The V and J ends lost 1 base and 1 base respectively, with 14 bases between them. The CDR3 runs to 17 residues. For the CDR3, the DNA is TGCGCCAGCAGCCAAGGGACGAGGCCTACGTCTGGAAACACCATATATTTT. Protein sequence: CASSQGTRPTSGNTIYF.

The chain couples TRBV11-2 to TRBJ2-1, with D perhaps matching TRBD2 (6 bases). Germline CDR1 is SGHAT and CDR2 is FQNNGV. The CDR3 has 11 residues. Deletions cut 5 bases from V and 15 bases from J, with 14 bases between. CDR3 in amino acids: CASSHSGLRFF. In DNA form, the CDR3 reads TGTGCCAGCAGCCACAGCGGACTACGGTTCTTC.

In its sample, this clone ranks as medium-sized. The chain employs TRBV30 and TRBJ1-5, with D possibly matching TRBD1 (5 bases). CDR3 length equals 14 residues. With 4 bases removed from V and 4 bases from J, the gap between germline ends came to 14 bases. CDR1 is GTSNPN, CDR2 SVGIG, per germline (reference sequence). CDR3 DNA: TGTGCCTGGACCGCCGGGGGAGGGAATCAGCCCCAGCATTTT. Protein: CAWTAGGGNQPQHF.

This clone has more than one count but fewer than ten. The chain employs TRBV4-3 and TRBJ2-7, with TRBD1 matching over 10 bases. Per germline, CDR1 LGHNA and CDR2 YSLEER. The CDR3 has 15 amino acids. V shed 0 bases and J 3 bases; nucleotides not matched to a gene: 2. The CDR3 sequence is CASSQERTGGYEQYF. The CDR3 DNA sequence: TGCGCCAGCAGCCAAGAACGGACAGGGGGCTACGAGCAGTACTTC.

This chain connects TRBV4-3 to TRBJ2-6, with TRBD1 matching over 8 bases. This CDR3 has 16 amino acids. Germline V CDR1 and CDR2: LGHNA, YSLEER. The junction had 0 bases not matched to a gene; V was cut back by 2 bases and J by 0 bases. The CDR3 coding sequence is TGCGCCAGCAGCCAAACAGGGGGCTCTGGGGCCAACGTCCTGACTTTC. This encodes CASSQTGGSGANVLTF.